Listed below are T cell receptor beta chains from one sample, sequenced in a study of T cell responses to AZD1222 COVID-19 vaccine. The method was immunoSEQ multiplex PCR; TCRdb's version includes in-frame clones alone and lacks a portion of them. Among 90,000 to 150,000 clones, about 86% were seen once, and the ten largest hold approximately 15%. The sample was peripheral blood, taken 28 days after the second AZD1222 dose. Every receptor here comes from an adult who received the AZD1222 COVID-19 vaccine. The CDR3 runs from the conserved cysteine through the conserved F or W. D genes are given only for firm matches. Rows may omit the clone size; those that give it use once, few, many or a size class.

D,V,size,J,CDR3,DNA
.,TRBV9,.,TRBJ1-1,CASSVAENTEAFF,TGTGCCAGCAGCGTAGCAGAGAACACTGAAGCTTTCTTT
.,TRBV12-3/TRBV12-4,.,TRBJ2-3,CASSLVPADTQYF,TGTGCCAGCAGTTTAGTTCCCGCAGATACGCAGTATTTT
.,TRBV9,.,TRBJ2-5,CASSPGTSRRETQYF,TGTGCCAGCAGCCCTGGGACCTCACGTCGAGAGACCCAGTACTTC
.,TRBV5-4,few,TRBJ2-2,CASSLDRFTGELFF,TGTGCCAGCAGCTTGGACAGATTCACCGGGGAGCTGTTTTTT
TRBD2,TRBV7-3,.,TRBJ2-1,CASSPLSSGVYNEQFF,TGTGCCAGCAGCCCGTTATCTAGCGGGGTTTACAATGAGCAGTTCTTC
.,TRBV6-5,.,TRBJ2-7,CASRLAPNYEQYF,TGTGCCAGCAGGCTAGCCCCGAACTACGAGCAGTACTTC
TRBD2,TRBV24-1,.,TRBJ2-5,CATSGRTSVVPETQYF,TGTGCCACCAGTGGGAGAACTAGCGTTGTACCAGAGACCCAGTACTTC
.,TRBV21-1,.,TRBJ2-5,CASSKIQRGRQETQYF,TGTGCCAGCAGCAAGATCCAGCGGGGACGTCAAGAGACCCAGTACTTC
.,TRBV9,many,TRBJ2-1,CASSVGLLRGNEQFF,TGTGCCAGCAGCGTAGGACTACTAAGGGGAAATGAGCAGTTCTTC
.,TRBV9,.,TRBJ2-3,CASSVAEGKDTQYF,TGTGCCAGCAGCGTAGCTGAGGGGAAAGATACGCAGTATTTT
TRBD1,TRBV2,.,TRBJ2-7,CASSVEQDRGTYEQYF,TGTGCCAGCAGTGTAGAGCAGGACAGGGGGACCTACGAGCAGTACTTC
TRBD2,TRBV28,.,TRBJ2-2,CASSLSRTSGGSVGELFF,TGTGCCAGCAGTTTATCTCGAACTAGCGGGGGGTCCGTCGGGGAGCTGTTTTTT
TRBD1,TRBV5-6,once,TRBJ2-1,CASSLGGGTGEEQFF,TGTGCCAGCAGCTTGGGAGGAGGGACAGGGGAGGAGCAGTTCTTC
.,TRBV7-8,.,TRBJ2-3,CASSLVNLGVMDTQYF,TGTGCCAGCAGCTTAGTTAATTTGGGGGTAATGGATACGCAGTATTTT
TRBD2,TRBV7-9,few,TRBJ2-3,CASSTPTSGGTSTDTQYF,TGTGCCAGCAGCACACCGACTAGCGGGGGAACTAGCACAGATACGCAGTATTTT
.,TRBV12-3/TRBV12-4,.,TRBJ1-6,CAIRGIDNSPLHF,TGTGCCATCAGAGGGATCGATAATTCACCCCTCCACTTT
TRBD1,TRBV5-1,once,TRBJ2-2,CASSLAMPRGHGELFF,TGCGCCAGCAGCTTGGCCATGCCCAGGGGGCACGGGGAGCTGTTTTTT
.,TRBV19,.,TRBJ1-6,CASSLRTPSDSPLHF,TGTGCCAGTAGCCTCAGGACTCCCTCGGATTCACCCCTCCACTTT
TRBD1,TRBV28,.,TRBJ1-6,CASRGTAYSPLHF,TGTGCCAGCAGGGGGACAGCTTATTCACCCCTCCACTTT
.,TRBV20-1,.,TRBJ1-1,CSASYVGGTEAFF,TGCAGTGCTAGTTATGTTGGGGGGACTGAAGCTTTCTTT
.,TRBV27,.,TRBJ1-2,CASSFLPSRGHGYTF,TGTGCCAGCAGTTTTCTTCCGTCCAGGGGTCATGGCTACACCTTC
TRBD1,TRBV4-2,.,TRBJ1-1,CASSQDETGRGFF,TGTGCCAGCAGCCAAGACGAGACAGGGAGGGGTTTCTTT
.,TRBV29-1,.,TRBJ1-4,CSVDSGNEKLFF,TGCAGCGTTGACTCAGGGAATGAAAAACTGTTTTTT
.,TRBV4-1,few,TRBJ2-3,CASSQGFGARTDTQYF,TGCGCCAGCAGCCAAGGATTCGGCGCCCGCACAGATACGCAGTATTTT
TRBD1,TRBV4-1,.,TRBJ1-3,CASSQEPPDRGSGNTIYF,TGCGCCAGCAGCCAAGAGCCACCGGACAGGGGAAGTGGAAACACCATATATTTT
.,TRBV12-1,.,TRBJ1-2,CASSFSRTRIPGPASGYTF,TGTGCCAGCAGCTTTAGTAGGACCCGTATCCCAGGGCCTGCGAGTGGCTACACCTTC
.,TRBV3-1/TRBV3-2,.,TRBJ1-1,CASSQISGTWVNTEAFF,TGTGCCAGCAGCCAAATCTCCGGGACGTGGGTAAACACTGAAGCTTTCTTT
TRBD1,TRBV11-2,.,TRBJ1-1,CASSLAYPGQEEAFF,TGTGCCAGCAGCTTAGCATATCCGGGACAGGAAGAAGCTTTCTTT
TRBD1,TRBV11-3,.,TRBJ1-2,CASSLGWTGAKRDYGYTF,TGTGCCAGCAGCTTAGGGTGGACAGGGGCGAAGAGAGACTATGGCTACACCTTC
TRBD1,TRBV10-3,.,TRBJ2-7,CAISDPGQVSYEQYF,TGTGCCATCAGTGATCCGGGACAGGTTTCCTACGAGCAGTACTTC
TRBD2,TRBV13,.,TRBJ2-3,CASSPPRGGHASTDTQYF,TGTGCCAGCAGCCCCCCCCGCGGGGGGCATGCTAGCACAGATACGCAGTATTTT
.,TRBV4-2,.,TRBJ1-6,CASSQDSGSYNSPLHF,TGTGCCAGCAGCCAAGATTCGGGGTCCTATAATTCACCCCTCCACTTT
.,TRBV6-1,.,TRBJ1-4,CASSEGLTGREKLFF,TGTGCCAGCAGTGAAGGACTGACGGGTCGTGAAAAACTGTTTTTT
.,TRBV5-6,.,TRBJ1-2,CASSLETDNYGYTF,TGTGCCAGCAGCTTGGAGACAGACAACTATGGCTACACCTTC
.,TRBV19,.,TRBJ1-1,CASSIATASNTEAFF,TGTGCCAGTAGTATCGCGACAGCGTCGAACACTGAAGCTTTCTTT
.,TRBV5-1,.,TRBJ2-1,CASSLERLAHEQFF,TGCGCCAGCAGCTTGGAGCGACTGGCCCATGAGCAGTTCTTC
.,TRBV7-9,.,TRBJ2-7,CASSLRGRYEQYF,TGTGCCAGCAGCTTACGGGGGCGATACGAGCAGTACTTC
.,TRBV27,once,TRBJ1-5,CASSLSAGDQPQHF,TGTGCCAGCAGTTTGTCGGCAGGGGATCAGCCCCAGCATTTT
.,TRBV5-1,few,TRBJ1-2,CASSLQYRESLYGYTF,TGCGCCAGCAGCTTGCAGTACAGAGAAAGCCTCTATGGCTACACCTTC
.,TRBV20-1,.,TRBJ1-1,CSASSYTWLNTEAFF,TGCAGTGCTAGTTCTTATACGTGGTTGAACACTGAAGCTTTCTTT
.,TRBV3-1/TRBV3-2,.,TRBJ2-1,CASSPPGGGYNEQFF,TGTGCCAGCAGCCCCCCCGGGGGTGGGTACAATGAGCAGTTCTTC
.,TRBV27,.,TRBJ2-1,CASKGNSYNEQFF,TGTGCCAGCAAGGGGAACTCCTACAATGAGCAGTTCTTC
TRBD2,TRBV5-6,few,TRBJ2-7,CASSFPGGGSSYEQYF,TGTGCCAGCAGCTTCCCCGGCGGGGGATCCTCCTACGAGCAGTACTTC
.,TRBV9,.,TRBJ1-2,CASSATGHPNYGYTF,TGTGCCAGCAGCGCAACAGGACACCCTAACTATGGCTACACCTTC
TRBD1,TRBV13,.,TRBJ1-2,CASSLQQGLDYGYTF,TGTGCCAGCAGCTTGCAACAGGGGTTAGACTATGGCTACACCTTC
.,TRBV7-9,.,TRBJ1-3,CASSRDVAGNTIYF,TGTGCCAGCAGCCGGGACGTAGCTGGAAACACCATATATTTT
.,TRBV14,.,TRBJ1-1,CASSQAWGSTEAFF,TGTGCCAGCAGCCAGGCCTGGGGGAGCACTGAAGCTTTCTTT
.,TRBV30,.,TRBJ1-2,CAANSERTYGYTF,TGTGCCGCCAACTCCGAGAGGACCTATGGCTACACCTTC
.,TRBV28,.,TRBJ2-1,CASSSFRDKGYNEQFF,TGTGCCAGCAGCAGTTTCCGGGACAAGGGCTACAATGAGCAGTTCTTC
TRBD1,TRBV2,.,TRBJ1-5,CASRVTGINQPQHF,TGTGCCAGCAGGGTGACAGGGATAAATCAGCCCCAGCATTTT
.,TRBV10-3,.,TRBJ1-1,CAIRAGLNTEAFF,TGTGCCATCAGGGCAGGCTTGAACACTGAAGCTTTCTTT
TRBD1,TRBV5-4,.,TRBJ1-1,CASSLSTGGTAEAFF,TGTGCCAGCAGCTTATCAACAGGGGGAACAGCTGAAGCTTTCTTT